This TCR beta chain was identified during a study of OX40 agonist ivuxolimab in advanced cancers. Turning to the study itself: Eligibility admitted prior anti-PD-1, anti-PD-L1 or anti-CTLA-4 therapy; roughly 39% had some. The study's findings and limits: By week 6 at 0.1 to 3.0 mg/kg, blood CD4+ and CD8+ T cells had expanded clonally. Antigens targeted by the expanded peripheral T cells were not determined. CD8+ T cells averaged more expanded clones than CD4+.

In regard to this clone: Its antigen is not known.

TCRdb's table, derived via immunoSEQ multiplex PCR, lists solely in-frame clones and lacks some. The profile shows about 68,000 clones, more than 65% of them singletons. Germline assignment: CDR1 MNHNY and CDR2 SVGAGI (reference sequence). The V gene lost 0 bases and the J gene lost 5 bases, with 10 bases spanning the gap. CDR3 length: 14 residues. This material consisted of CD4+ or CD8+ T cells sorted from blood, taken in a trial of the OX40 agonist ivuxolimab. The clonotype was recovered from an adult with an advanced solid tumor such as melanoma, head and neck, liver or kidney cancer. V gene TRBV6-6 combines with J gene TRBJ1-1; no firm D call. The CDR3 nucleotides are TGTGCCAGCAGTTACTCGATCCGAGAAACTGAAGCTTTCTTT. Encoded protein: CASSYSIRETEAFF.